This TCR beta chain comes out of a study of blood T cell repertoires in COVID-19. Study at large: Collection of acute and convalescent COVID-19 samples took place in the United States, Italy and Spain. The cDNA or gDNA used as material had been derived from T cells, B-cell-depleted T cells, or PBMCs.

Per the study methods: Amplifying reference gene primers gave estimates of nucleated cell counts. The method was immunoSEQ multiplex PCR; TCRdb's version includes in-frame clones alone and lacks a portion of them. V and J calls and clone size are copied from that table; D and trimming were computed from the DNA. Among 150,000 or so clones, almost 85% were seen once, and the ten largest hold roughly 15%. The origin of this receptor is a human donor with acute or convalescent COVID-19. The donor label of this sample is uncertain. The sample consisted of peripheral blood.

In DNA, the CDR3 is TGCGCCAGCAGCTTGTTCGGGGGAGGATCCTATGGCTACACCTTC. Translated: CASSLFGGGSYGYTF. This rearrangement joins TRBV5-1 to TRBJ1-2; maybe TRBD1 (5 bases). This CDR3 spans 15 amino acids. Per germline, CDR1 SGHRS and CDR2 YFSETQ. V was clipped by 1 base and J by 4 bases, with 14 bases between them.